The 19 T cell receptor beta chains in this list originate from one sample, sequenced in a study of blood T cells in healthy people across ages. Primers used in a second PCR of about 7 to 11 cycles were a sample-barcoded 5' primer and a J-beta primer mix. TCRdb used MiXCR to reprocess the 5' RACE reads, holding one entry per CDR3 protein. The data contain 1,300,000 or so distinct CDR3 sequences, roughly 60% of them singletons. Sequencing was carried out using blood. These receptors were obtained from a man between 18 and 35 years old in good health.

V usage is TRBV3-1 and J usage is TRBJ2-4; 7 bases align to TRBD2. Germline V gene lookup returns CDR1 LGHDT and CDR2 YNNKEL (reference sequence). Trimming cost V 0 bases and J 6 bases; bases outside gene matches: 8. CDR3 size: 16 residues. This chain's CDR3 is CASSQEGASGLNIQYF. CDR3 DNA: TGTGCCAGCAGCCAAGAGGGAGCTAGCGGATTAAACATTCAGTACTTC.

The gene calls are TRBV12-3 or TRBV12-4 and TRBJ2-3; 12 bases agree with TRBD2. CDR3 length: 17 residues. J was trimmed by 0 bases and V by 5 bases; bases with no gene match: 6. The DNA of the CDR3 is TGTGCCAGCAGTCCCAGACTAGCGGGAGTAAGCACAGATACGCAGTATTTT. It codes for CASSPRLAGVSTDTQYF.

This rearrangement joins TRBV4-1 to TRBJ2-5; weak D call: TRBD1 (7 bases). The V gene lost 3 bases and the J gene lost 1 base, with 15 bases spanning the gap. The CDR3 length is 16 residues. CDR1 MGHRA and CDR2 YSYEKL come from the germline V gene. The CDR3 DNA reads as TGCGCCAGCAGCCAGAAGGAGGGGACAGCCCAAGAGACCCAGTACTTC. This codes for CASSQKEGTAQETQYF.

The rearrangement links TRBV2 to TRBJ2-4; 7 bases are shared with TRBD2. V lost 9 bases, J lost 5 bases, and 13 bases stayed unmatched. CDR3 length: 15 amino acids. Germline CDR1 reads SNHLY; CDR2 reads FYNNEI. The CDR3 DNA reads TGTGCCAGTGAGGGCACCGGGACTAAAGAAAACATTCAGTACTTC. Residues: CASEGTGTKENIQYF.

The V and J genes are TRBV27 and TRBJ1-5; 7 positions match TRBD1. The germline gives CDR1 MNHEY, CDR2 SMNVEV (reference sequence). The V gene end was trimmed by 5 bases and the J gene end by 8 bases; junction bases not matched to a gene: 12. This CDR3 comprises 15 residues. CDR3 region: CASSLVRDSQEPQHF. CDR3 nucleotide sequence: TGTGCCAGCAGTCTTGTCCGGGACAGCCAAGAGCCCCAGCATTTT.

To note about this clonotype: This may be a read error, as it is one base from a much larger clone. V is TRBV13 and J is TRBJ1-2; D possibly corresponds to TRBD1 (5 bases). Per germline, CDR1 PRHDT and CDR2 FYEKMQ (reference sequence). The CDR3 runs to 13 residues. Trimming cost V 4 bases and J 2 bases, with 8 bases left between them. The CDR3 coding sequence is TGTGCCAGCAGCTCGGGACTGAACTATGGCTACACCTTC. Its protein is CASSSGLNYGYTF.

This chain uses TRBV29-1 with TRBJ2-1, with D tentatively TRBD1 or TRBD2 (5 bases each). CDR1 and CDR2 (germline): SQVTM, ANQGSEA. The ends were cut back, 2 bases at V and 3 bases at J, with 14 bases in the middle. The CDR3 has 15 residues. The CDR3 loop is CSVEYARAGYNEQFF. The CDR3 DNA sequence: TGCAGCGTTGAATATGCCAGGGCGGGCTACAATGAGCAGTTCTTC.

The chain has TRBV20-1 and TRBJ2-3, with 8 bases matching TRBD2. With 3 bases clipped from V and 4 bases from J, the junction kept 9 bases outside the gene matches. This CDR3 has 15 amino acids. Germline V gene sequence: CDR1 DFQATT, CDR2 SNEGSKA (reference sequence). The CDR3 sequence: CSARPSRAGADTQYF. As DNA, the CDR3 is TGCAGTGCTAGGCCCTCACGAGCGGGAGCAGATACGCAGTATTTT.

This clonotype was seen once. The chain recombines TRBV9 with TRBJ2-5; 9 bases match TRBD1. The end of the DNA fits TRBJ2-7 better, so the J call may be wrong. The CDR3 is 15 residues long. Germline loops: CDR1 SGDLS, CDR2 YYNGEE. Here the CDR3 DNA reads TGTGCCAGCAGCGTATCCCGGGACAGGGCGAACGAGCAGTACTTC. Amino acids: CASSVSRDRANEQYF.

V and J are TRBV25-1 and TRBJ2-4, with 10 bases aligning to TRBD1. Germline trimming cut 4 bases from V and 10 bases from J; bases unmatched to any gene: 1. The CDR3 contains 12 residues. The germline V gene has CDR1 MGHDK and CDR2 SYGVNS. The chain's CDR3 is CASSGDRGIQYF. In DNA form, the CDR3 reads TGTGCCAGCAGTGGGGACAGGGGTATTCAGTACTTC.

The chain recombines TRBV20-1 with TRBJ1-1; 9 bases fit TRBD1. V lost 4 bases and J lost 1; bases outside the gene matches: 4. The germline gives CDR1 DFQATT, CDR2 SNEGSKA (reference sequence). The CDR3 is 14 amino acids. CDR3 loop: CSANRGPPNTEAFF. The DNA of the CDR3 is TGCAGTGCTAACAGGGGGCCGCCGAACACTGAAGCTTTCTTT.

The rearrangement uses TRBV27 and TRBJ2-5; D may be TRBD1 (6 bases). The DNA matches TRBJ2-7 better at its end, which makes the J call doubtful. Germline-derived CDR1 and CDR2 are MNHEY and SMNVEV (reference sequence). This CDR3 contains 13 residues. The CDR3 DNA reads TGTGCCAGCAGTCGCAAACAGGGCTACGAGCAGTACTTC. Its protein product is CASSRKQGYEQYF.

This clonotype was observed a single time. V gene TRBV7-9 combines with J gene TRBJ2-4; D is tentatively TRBD1 or TRBD2 (5 bases each). The germline gives CDR1 SEHNR, CDR2 FQNEAQ (reference sequence). This CDR3 has 16 residues. Trimming stripped 0 bases from V and 9 bases from J, with 18 bases between. The CDR3 sequence: CASSLAEAGTPGIQYF. The CDR3 nucleotides are TGTGCCAGCAGCTTAGCGGAGGCCGGGACCCCTGGCATTCAGTACTTC.

This clonotype was recorded a few times. The V call is TRBV6-2 or TRBV6-3, the J call TRBJ2-5; no clear D gene. Looked up from germline, CDR1 is MNHEY and CDR2 is SVGEGT. Between the trimmed V and J ends, which lost 5 bases and 4 bases, there was a span of 8 bases. The CDR3 sequence is 12 residues long. CDR3 nucleotides: TGTGCCAGCAGTAACCCTCTAGAGACCCAGTACTTC. This translates into CASSNPLETQYF.

This chain uses TRBV6-4 with TRBJ2-3, with D perhaps matching TRBD1 or TRBD2 (5 bases each). Trimming cost V 3 bases and J 1 base, with 8 bases left between them. The CDR3 is made up of 14 amino acids. Germline values: CDR1 MRHNA, CDR2 SNTAGT. The DNA for the CDR3 is TGTGCCAGCAGTGAATTGGGGGGCACAGATACGCAGTATTTT. Amino acids: CASSELGGTDTQYF.

This clonotype was recorded at least ten times. This chain joins TRBV4-3 and TRBJ1-6; possible D gene TRBD1, 5 bases. The CDR3 covers 14 residues. Trimming removed 1 base from V and 7 bases from J, with 8 bases in between. The germline CDR1 and CDR2 sequences are LGHNA and YSLEER. CDR3 in amino acids: CASSQGQGNSPLHF. DNA of the CDR3: TGCGCCAGCAGCCAAGGGCAGGGAAATTCACCCCTCCACTTT.

The rearrangement links TRBV4-1 to TRBJ2-7, with 9 bases that match TRBD2. From germline, CDR1 is MGHRA and CDR2 YSYEKL. Losses at the gene ends were 3 bases for V and 3 bases for J; bases not matched to a gene: 12. CDR3 length equals 17 residues. CDR3 sequence (DNA): TGCGCCAGCAGCCAGACCTCCTGGCTAGCGGGGAACTACGAGCAGTACTTC. Protein sequence: CASSQTSWLAGNYEQYF.

This clonotype was seen at least ten times. V usage is TRBV12-3 or TRBV12-4 and J usage is TRBJ2-1; weak D call: TRBD1 (6 bases). The CDR3 sequence is 15 residues long. V was shortened by 6 bases and J by 5 bases, with 17 bases between the two germline ends. The CDR3 DNA reads as TGTGCCAGCAGCCCCCCCGGACAGCTCGACAATGAGCAGTTCTTC. It encodes CASSPPGQLDNEQFF.

J is TRBJ2-2 and V is TRBV20-1, with D unresolved. Between the trimmed V and J ends, which lost 1 base and 6 bases, there was a span of 15 bases. CDR3 length: 15 amino acids. Germline V gene lookup returns CDR1 DFQATT and CDR2 SNEGSKA (reference sequence). As DNA, the CDR3 is TGCAGTGCTAGAGGCGCAGCAAATAGGGCCGGGGAGCTGTTTTTT. Its protein product is CSARGAANRAGELFF.